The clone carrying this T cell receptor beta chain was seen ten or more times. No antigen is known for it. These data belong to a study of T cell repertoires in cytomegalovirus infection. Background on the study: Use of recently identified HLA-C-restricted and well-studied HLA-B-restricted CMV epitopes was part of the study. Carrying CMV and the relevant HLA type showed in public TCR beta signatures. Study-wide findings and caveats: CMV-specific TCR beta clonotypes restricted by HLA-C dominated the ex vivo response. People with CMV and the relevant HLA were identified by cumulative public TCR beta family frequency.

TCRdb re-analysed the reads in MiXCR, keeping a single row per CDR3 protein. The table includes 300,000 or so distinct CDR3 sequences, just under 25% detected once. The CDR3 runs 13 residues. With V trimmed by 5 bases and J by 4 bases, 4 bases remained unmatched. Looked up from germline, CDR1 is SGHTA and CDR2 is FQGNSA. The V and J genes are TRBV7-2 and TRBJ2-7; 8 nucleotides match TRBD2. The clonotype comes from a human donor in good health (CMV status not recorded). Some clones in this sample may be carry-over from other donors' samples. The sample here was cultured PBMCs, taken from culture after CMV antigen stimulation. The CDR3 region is CASSPGLVYEQYF. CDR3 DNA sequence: TGTGCCAGCAGCCCGGGACTAGTATACGAGCAGTACTTC.